This record concerns one TCR beta chain sequence. Its antigen is currently unknown. The sample originates from a study of cytomegalovirus exposure and HLA in healthy donors. The ends lost 2 bases at V and 7 bases at J; junction bases unmatched: 13. Looked up from germline, CDR1 is GTSNPN and CDR2 is SVGIG (reference sequence). CDR3 size: 16 residues. Study results and limitations: It was reported that TCR beta sequences correctly inferred the HLA-A and HLA-B alleles for most subjects.

The study ran its PCR with 60 Vbeta and 13 Jbeta primers. The data were produced by immunoSEQ multiplex PCR, yet TCRdb's version contains in-frame clones alone and is incomplete. The sample holds under 250,000 clones, approximately 81% seen once. The V and J genes are TRBV30 and TRBJ2-1; 8 bases align to TRBD2. The receptor was isolated from a woman aged 60-75 years in good health and CMV-seropositive. Sequencing used PBMCs. For the CDR3, the DNA is TGTGCCTGGAGTACCGCCGGGACTAGAGGAGGAAATGAGCAGTTCTTC. Protein product: CAWSTAGTRGGNEQFF.